This record looks at one T cell receptor beta chain sequence and its context. The participants were between about 18 and 90 years old and came from under 25 US areas. Participants' reported clinical history set cohort assignment. This sample was included in a study of blood T cell repertoires in COVID-19. Study-level background: T cells, B-cell-depleted T cells, or PBMCs supplied cDNA or gDNA.

Here immunoSEQ multiplex PCR was the method, and the copy in TCRdb shows in-frame clones only, minus some. Here the sample spans roughly 220,000 clones, approximately 84% being singletons. V was cut by 0 bases and J by 0 bases, with 18 bases left in between. Germline loops: CDR1 MGHRA, CDR2 YSYEKL. The CDR3 extends over 19 amino acids. The chain uses TRBV4-1 and TRBJ1-3; D unclear. This TCR derives from a man between 35 and 55 years old who had recovered from COVID-19. The specimen sequenced was PBMCs or T cells enriched from blood (not recorded which). The CDR3 DNA sequence: TGCGCCAGCAGCCAAGATCAATACACCAGGCTAAGCTCTGGAAACACCATATATTTT. Its translation: CASSQDQYTRLSSGNTIYF.